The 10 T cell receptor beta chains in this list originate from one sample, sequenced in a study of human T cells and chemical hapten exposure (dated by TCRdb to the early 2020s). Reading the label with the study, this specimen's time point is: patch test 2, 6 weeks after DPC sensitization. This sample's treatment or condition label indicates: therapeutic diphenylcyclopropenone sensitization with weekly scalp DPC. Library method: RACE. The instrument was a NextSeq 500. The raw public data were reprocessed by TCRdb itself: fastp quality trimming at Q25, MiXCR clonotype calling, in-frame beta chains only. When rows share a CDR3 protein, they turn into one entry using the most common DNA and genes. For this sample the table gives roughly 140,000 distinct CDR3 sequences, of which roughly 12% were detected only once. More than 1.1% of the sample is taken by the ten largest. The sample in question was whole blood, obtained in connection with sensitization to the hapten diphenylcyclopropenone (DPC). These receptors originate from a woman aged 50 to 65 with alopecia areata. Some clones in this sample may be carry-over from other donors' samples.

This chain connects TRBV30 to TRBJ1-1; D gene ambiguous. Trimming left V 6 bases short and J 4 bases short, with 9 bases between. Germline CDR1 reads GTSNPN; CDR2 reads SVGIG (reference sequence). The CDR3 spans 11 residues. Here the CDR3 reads CACRTVTEAFF. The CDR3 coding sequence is TGTGCCTGTCGGACGGTCACTGAAGCTTTCTTT.

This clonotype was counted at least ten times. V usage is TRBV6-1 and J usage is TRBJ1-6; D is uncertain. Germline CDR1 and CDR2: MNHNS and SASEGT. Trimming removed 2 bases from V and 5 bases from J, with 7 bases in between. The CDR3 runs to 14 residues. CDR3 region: CASSERQNNSPLHF. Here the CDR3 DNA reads TGTGCCAGCAGTGAACGGCAAAATAATTCACCCCTCCACTTT.

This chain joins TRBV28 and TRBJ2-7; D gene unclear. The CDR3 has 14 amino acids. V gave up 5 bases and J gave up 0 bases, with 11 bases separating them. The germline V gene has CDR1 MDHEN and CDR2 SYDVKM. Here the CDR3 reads CASSGDGYSYEQYF. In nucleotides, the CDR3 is TGTGCCAGCAGTGGAGACGGTTACTCCTACGAGCAGTACTTC.

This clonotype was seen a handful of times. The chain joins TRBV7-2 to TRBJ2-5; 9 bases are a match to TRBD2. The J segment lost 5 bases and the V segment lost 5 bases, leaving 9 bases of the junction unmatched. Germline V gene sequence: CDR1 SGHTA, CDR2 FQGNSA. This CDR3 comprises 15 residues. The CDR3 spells CASSLAGGGWETQYF. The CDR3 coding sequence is TGTGCCAGCAGCCTGGCGGGAGGGGGTTGGGAGACCCAGTACTTC.

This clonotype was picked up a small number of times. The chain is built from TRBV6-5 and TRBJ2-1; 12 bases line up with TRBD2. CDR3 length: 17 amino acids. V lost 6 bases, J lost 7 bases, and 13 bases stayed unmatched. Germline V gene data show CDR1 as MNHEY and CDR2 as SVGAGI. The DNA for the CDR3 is TGTGCCAGCAGCACTAGGACTAGCGGGAAATTGGCGAATGAGCAGTTCTTC. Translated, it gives CASSTRTSGKLANEQFF.

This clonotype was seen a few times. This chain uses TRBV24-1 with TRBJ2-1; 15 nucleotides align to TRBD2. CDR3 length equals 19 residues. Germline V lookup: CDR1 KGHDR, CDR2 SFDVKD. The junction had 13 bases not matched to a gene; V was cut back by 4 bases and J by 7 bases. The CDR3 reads CATSDPGRVGTSGRNEQFF. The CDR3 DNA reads TGTGCCACCAGTGACCCCGGACGGGTAGGGACTAGCGGGAGGAATGAGCAGTTCTTC.

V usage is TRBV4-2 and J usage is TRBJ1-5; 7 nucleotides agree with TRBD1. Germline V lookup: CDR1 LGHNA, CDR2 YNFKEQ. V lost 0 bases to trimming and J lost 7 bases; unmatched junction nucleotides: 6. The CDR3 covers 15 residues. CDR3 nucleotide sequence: TGTGCCAGCAGCCAAGAACGGGGCAGGGGGCAGCCCCAGCATTTT. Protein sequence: CASSQERGRGQPQHF.

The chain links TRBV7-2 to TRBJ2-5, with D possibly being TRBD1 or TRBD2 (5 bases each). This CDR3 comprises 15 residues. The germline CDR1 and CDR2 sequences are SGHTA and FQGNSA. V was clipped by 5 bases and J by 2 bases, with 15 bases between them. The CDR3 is CASSPLGTQQETQYF. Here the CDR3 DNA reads TGTGCCAGCAGCCCCCTAGGGACCCAGCAAGAGACCCAGTACTTC.

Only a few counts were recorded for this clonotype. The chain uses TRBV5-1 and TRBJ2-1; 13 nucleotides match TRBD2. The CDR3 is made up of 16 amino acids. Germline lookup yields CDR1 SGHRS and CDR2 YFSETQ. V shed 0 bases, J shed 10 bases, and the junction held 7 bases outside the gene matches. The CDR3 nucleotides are TGCGCCAGCAGCTTGGGGCCTGGACTAGCGGGAGAGGAGCAGTTCTTC. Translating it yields CASSLGPGLAGEEQFF.

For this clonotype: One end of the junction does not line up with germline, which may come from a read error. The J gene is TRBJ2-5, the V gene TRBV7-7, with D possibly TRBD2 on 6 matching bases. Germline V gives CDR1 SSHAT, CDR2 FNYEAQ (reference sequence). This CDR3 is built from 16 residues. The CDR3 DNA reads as TGTGCTAGCAGCTTGGGCCTCTCGGGGGTAGCAGAGACCCAGTACTTC. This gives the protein CASSLGLSGVAETQYF.